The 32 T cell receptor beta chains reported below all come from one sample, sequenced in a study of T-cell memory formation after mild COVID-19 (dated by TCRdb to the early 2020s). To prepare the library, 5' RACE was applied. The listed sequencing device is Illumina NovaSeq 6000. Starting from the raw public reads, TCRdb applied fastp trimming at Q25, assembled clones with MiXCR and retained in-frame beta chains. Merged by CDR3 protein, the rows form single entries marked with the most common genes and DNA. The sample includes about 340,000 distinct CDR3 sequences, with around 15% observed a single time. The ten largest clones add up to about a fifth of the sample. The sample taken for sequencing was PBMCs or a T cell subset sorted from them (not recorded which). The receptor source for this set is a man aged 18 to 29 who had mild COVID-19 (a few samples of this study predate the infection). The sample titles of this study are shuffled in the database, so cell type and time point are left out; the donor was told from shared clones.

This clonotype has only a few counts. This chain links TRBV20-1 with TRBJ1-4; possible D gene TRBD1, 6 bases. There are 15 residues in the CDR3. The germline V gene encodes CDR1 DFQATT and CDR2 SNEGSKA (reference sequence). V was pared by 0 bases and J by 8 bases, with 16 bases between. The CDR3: CSARDWDKTPEKLFF. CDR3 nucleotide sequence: TGCAGTGCTAGAGATTGGGACAAAACCCCAGAAAAACTGTTTTTT.

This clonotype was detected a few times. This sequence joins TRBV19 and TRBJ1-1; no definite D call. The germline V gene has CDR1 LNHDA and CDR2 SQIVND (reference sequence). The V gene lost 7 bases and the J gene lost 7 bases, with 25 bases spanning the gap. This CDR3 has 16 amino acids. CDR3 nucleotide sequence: TGTGCCAGTAATCCTGAGACACCTATCGCGCTGGATGAAGCTTTCTTT. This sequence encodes CASNPETPIALDEAFF.

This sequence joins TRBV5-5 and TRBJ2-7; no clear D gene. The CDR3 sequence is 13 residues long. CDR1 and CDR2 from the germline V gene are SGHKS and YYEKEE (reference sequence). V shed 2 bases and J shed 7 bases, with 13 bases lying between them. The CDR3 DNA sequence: TGTGCCAGCAGCTTAGGACCAGGCTGGGAGCAGTACTTC. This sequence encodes CASSLGPGWEQYF.

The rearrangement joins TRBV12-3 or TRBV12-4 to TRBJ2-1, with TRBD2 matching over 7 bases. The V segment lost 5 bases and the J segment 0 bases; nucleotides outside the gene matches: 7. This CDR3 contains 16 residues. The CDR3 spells CASSPGGSSSYNEQFF. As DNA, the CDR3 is TGTGCCAGCAGTCCGGGGGGATCCAGCTCCTACAATGAGCAGTTCTTC.

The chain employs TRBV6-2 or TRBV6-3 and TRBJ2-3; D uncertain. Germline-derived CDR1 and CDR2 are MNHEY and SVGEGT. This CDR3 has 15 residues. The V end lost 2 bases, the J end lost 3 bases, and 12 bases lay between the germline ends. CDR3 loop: CASSYEARKTDTQYF. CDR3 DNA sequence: TGTGCCAGCAGTTACGAGGCCAGGAAGACAGATACGCAGTATTTT.

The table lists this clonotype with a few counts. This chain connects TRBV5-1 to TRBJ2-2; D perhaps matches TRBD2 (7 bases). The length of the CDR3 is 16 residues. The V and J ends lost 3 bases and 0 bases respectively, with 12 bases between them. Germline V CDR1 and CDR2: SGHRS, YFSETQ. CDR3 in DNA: TGCGCCAGCAGCTCCCGGGGGGCGCCGAACACCGGGGAGCTGTTTTTT. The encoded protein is CASSSRGAPNTGELFF. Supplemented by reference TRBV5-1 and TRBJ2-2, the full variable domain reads KAGVTQTPRYLIKTRGQQVTLSCSPISGHRSVSWYQQTPGQGLQFLFEYFSETQRNKGNFPGRFSGRQFSNSRSEMNVSTLELGDSALYLCASSSRGAPNTGELFFGEGSRLTVL.

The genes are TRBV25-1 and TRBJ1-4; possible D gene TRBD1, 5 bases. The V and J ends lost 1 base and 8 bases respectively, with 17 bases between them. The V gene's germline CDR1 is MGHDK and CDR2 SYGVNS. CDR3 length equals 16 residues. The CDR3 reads CASSEFGAGGKEKLFF. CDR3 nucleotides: TGTGCCAGCAGTGAATTCGGGGCTGGGGGAAAGGAAAAACTGTTTTTT. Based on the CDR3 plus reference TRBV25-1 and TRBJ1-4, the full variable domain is EADIYQTPRYLVIGTGKKITLECSQTMGHDKMYWYQQDPGMELHLIHYSYGVNSTEKGDLSSESTVSRIRTEHFPLTLESARPSHTSQYLCASSEFGAGGKEKLFFGSGTQLSVL.

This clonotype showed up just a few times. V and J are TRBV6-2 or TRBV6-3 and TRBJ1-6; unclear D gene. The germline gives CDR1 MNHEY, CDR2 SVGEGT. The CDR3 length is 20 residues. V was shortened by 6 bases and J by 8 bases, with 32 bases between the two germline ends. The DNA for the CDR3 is TGTGCCAGCAGAACCCTCACCCTTACCGACCGCCGGGTTGGGTATTCACCCCTCCACTTT. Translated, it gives CASRTLTLTDRRVGYSPLHF.

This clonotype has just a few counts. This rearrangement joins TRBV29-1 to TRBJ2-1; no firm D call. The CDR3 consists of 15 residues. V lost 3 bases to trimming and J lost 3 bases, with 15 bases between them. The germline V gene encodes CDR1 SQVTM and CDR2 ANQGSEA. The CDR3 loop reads CSVDGSSKGYNEQFF. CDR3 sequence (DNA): TGCAGCGTTGACGGCAGCTCGAAGGGCTACAATGAGCAGTTCTTC.

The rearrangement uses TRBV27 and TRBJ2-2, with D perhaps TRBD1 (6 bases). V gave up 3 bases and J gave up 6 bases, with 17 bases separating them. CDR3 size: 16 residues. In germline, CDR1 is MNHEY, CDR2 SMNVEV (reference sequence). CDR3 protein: CASSFGQGRGAGELFF. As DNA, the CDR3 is TGTGCCAGCAGTTTCGGGCAAGGCAGGGGTGCCGGGGAGCTGTTTTTT.

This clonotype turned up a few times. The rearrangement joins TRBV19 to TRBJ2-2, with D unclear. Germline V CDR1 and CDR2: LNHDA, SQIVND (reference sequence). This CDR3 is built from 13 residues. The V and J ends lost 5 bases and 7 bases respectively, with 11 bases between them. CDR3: CASSAVFDGELFF. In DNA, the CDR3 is TGTGCCAGTAGTGCGGTCTTTGACGGGGAGCTGTTTTTT.

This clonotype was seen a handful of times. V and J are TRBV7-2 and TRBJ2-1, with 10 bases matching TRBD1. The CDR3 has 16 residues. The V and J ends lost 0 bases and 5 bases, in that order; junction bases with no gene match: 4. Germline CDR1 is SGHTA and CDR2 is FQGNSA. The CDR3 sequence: CASSLAWGQGNNEQFF. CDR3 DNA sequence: TGTGCCAGCAGCTTAGCATGGGGACAGGGGAACAATGAGCAGTTCTTC.

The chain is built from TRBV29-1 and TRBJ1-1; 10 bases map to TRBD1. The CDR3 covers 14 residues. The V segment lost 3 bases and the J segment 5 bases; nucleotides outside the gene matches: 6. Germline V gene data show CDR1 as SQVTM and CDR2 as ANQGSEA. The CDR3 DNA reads TGCAGCGTTGAGGTTGGACAGGGGGGGACTGAAGCTTTCTTT. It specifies CSVEVGQGGTEAFF.

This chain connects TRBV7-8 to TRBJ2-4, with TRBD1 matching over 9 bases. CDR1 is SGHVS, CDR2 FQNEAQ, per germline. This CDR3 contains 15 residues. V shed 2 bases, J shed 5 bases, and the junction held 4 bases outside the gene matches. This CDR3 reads CASSLLGQGENIQYF. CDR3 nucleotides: TGTGCCAGCAGCTTACTGGGACAGGGTGAAAACATTCAGTACTTC.

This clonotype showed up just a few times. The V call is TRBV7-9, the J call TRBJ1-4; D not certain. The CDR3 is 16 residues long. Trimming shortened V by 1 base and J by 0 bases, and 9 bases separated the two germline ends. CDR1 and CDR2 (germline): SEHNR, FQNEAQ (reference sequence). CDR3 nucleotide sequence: TGTGCCAGCAGCTTAGAACTTTTTGCAACTAATGAAAAACTGTTTTTT. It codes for CASSLELFATNEKLFF.

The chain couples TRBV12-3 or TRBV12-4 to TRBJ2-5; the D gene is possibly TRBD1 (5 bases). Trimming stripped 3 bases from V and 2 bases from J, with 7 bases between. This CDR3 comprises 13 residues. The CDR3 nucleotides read TGTGCCAGCAGTTTCAGGGTGCAAGAGACCCAGTACTTC. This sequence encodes CASSFRVQETQYF.

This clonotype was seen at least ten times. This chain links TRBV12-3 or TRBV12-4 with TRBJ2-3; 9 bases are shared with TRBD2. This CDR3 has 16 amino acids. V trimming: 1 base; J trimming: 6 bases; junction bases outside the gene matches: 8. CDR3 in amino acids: CASSLDSSGATDTQYF. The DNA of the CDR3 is TGTGCCAGCAGTTTAGATTCTAGCGGGGCAACGGATACGCAGTATTTT.

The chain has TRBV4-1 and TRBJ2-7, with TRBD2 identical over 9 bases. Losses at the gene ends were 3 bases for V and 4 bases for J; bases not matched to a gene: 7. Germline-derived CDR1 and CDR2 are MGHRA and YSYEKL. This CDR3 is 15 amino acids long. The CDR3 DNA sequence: TGCGCCAGCAGCCAGACCGGGACTAGCAGGTACGAGCAGTACTTC. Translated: CASSQTGTSRYEQYF.

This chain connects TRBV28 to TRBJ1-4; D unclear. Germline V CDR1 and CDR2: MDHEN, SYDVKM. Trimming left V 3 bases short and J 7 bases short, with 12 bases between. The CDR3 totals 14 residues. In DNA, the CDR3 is TGTGCCAGCAGTTTCCGCCTGGTGGGTGAAAAACTGTTTTTT. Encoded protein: CASSFRLVGEKLFF.

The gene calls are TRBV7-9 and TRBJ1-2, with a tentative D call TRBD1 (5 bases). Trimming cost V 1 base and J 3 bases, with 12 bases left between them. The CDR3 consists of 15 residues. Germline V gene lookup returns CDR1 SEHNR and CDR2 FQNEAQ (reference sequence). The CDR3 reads CASSLEEGIYYGYTF. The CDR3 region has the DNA TGTGCCAGCAGCTTAGAGGAGGGGATCTACTATGGCTACACCTTC.

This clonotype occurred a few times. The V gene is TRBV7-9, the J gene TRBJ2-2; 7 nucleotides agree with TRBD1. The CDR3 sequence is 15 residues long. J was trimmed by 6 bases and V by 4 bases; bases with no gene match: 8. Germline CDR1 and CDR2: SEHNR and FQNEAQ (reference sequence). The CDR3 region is CASSSYGQVAGELFF. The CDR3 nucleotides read TGTGCCAGCAGCTCGTACGGACAGGTGGCCGGGGAGCTGTTTTTT.

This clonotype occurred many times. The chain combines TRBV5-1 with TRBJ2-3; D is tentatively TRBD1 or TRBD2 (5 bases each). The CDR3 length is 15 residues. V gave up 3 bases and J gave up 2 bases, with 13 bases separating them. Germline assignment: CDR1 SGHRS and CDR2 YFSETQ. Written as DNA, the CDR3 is TGCGCCAGCAGCTGGACCTCCGGGACCACAGATACGCAGTATTTT. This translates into CASSWTSGTTDTQYF.

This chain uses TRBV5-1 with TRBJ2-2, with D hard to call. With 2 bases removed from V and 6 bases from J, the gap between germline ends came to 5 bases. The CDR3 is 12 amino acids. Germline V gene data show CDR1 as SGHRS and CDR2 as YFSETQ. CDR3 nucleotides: TGCGCCAGCAGCTTCCCGGCCGGGGAGCTGTTTTTT. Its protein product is CASSFPAGELFF.

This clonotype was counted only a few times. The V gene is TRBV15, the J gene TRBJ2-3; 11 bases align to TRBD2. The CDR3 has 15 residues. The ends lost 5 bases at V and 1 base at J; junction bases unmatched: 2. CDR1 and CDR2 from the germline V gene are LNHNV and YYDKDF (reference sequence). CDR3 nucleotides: TGTGCCACCAGCGAGGGACTAGCGGGCACAGATACGCAGTATTTT. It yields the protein CATSEGLAGTDTQYF.

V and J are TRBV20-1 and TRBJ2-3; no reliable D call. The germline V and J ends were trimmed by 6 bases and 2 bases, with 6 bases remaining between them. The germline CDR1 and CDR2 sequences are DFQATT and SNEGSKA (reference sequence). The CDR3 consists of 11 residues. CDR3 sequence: CSAEHTDTQYF. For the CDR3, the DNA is TGCAGTGCCGAACACACAGATACGCAGTATTTT.

This chain's CDR3 is CAVLPAGGEEQYV. DNA of the CDR3: TGTGCCGTCCTCCCAGCGGGGGGGGAGGAGCAGTACGTC. The chain is built from TRBV10-3 and TRBJ2-7; 10 nucleotides agree with TRBD2. The germline V gene has CDR1 ENHRY and CDR2 SYGVKD. Germline trimming cut 11 bases from V and 7 bases from J; bases unmatched to any gene: 11. The CDR3 runs 13 residues.

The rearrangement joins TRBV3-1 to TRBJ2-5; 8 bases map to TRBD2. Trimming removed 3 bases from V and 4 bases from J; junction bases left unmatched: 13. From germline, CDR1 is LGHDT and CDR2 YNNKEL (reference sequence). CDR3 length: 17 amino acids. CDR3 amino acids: CASSHREGVSGGETQYF. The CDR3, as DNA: TGTGCCAGCAGCCATCGGGAGGGGGTCAGCGGAGGAGAGACCCAGTACTTC.

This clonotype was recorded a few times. CDR3 region: CASSLGLAGFQLSAQYF. CDR3 DNA sequence: TGTGCCAGCAGCTTAGGCCTCGCGGGGTTCCAGCTATCAGCCCAGTACTTC. V is TRBV7-2 and J is TRBJ2-5, with D perhaps matching TRBD2 (6 bases). V gave up 1 base and J gave up 9 bases, with 24 bases separating them. The CDR3 loop spans 17 amino acids. Looked up from germline, CDR1 is SGHTA and CDR2 is FQGNSA.

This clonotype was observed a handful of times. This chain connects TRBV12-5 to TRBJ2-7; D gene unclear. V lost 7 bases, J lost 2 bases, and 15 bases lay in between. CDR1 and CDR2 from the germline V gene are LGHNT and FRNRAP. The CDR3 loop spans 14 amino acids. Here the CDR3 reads CASVPGDKPYEQYF. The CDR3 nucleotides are TGTGCTAGTGTTCCGGGCGACAAACCCTACGAGCAGTACTTC. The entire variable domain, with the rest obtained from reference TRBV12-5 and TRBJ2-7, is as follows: DARVTQTPRHKVTEMGQEVTMRCQPILGHNTVFWYRQTMMQGLELLAYFRNRAPLDDSGMPKDRFSAEMPDATLATLKIQPSEPRDSAVYFCASVPGDKPYEQYFGPGTRLTVT.

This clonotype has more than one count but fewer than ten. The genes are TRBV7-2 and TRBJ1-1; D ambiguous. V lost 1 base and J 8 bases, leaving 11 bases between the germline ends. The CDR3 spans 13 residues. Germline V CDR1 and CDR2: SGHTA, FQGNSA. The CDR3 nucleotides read TGTGCCAGCAGCTTAGGTATGGAGGGAGAAGCTTTCTTT. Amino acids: CASSLGMEGEAFF.

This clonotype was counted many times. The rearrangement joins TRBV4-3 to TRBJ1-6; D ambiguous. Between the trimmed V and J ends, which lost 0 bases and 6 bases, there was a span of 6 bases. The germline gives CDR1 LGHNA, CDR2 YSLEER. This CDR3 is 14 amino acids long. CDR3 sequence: CASSQEIRNSPLHF. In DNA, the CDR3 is TGCGCCAGCAGCCAAGAAATCCGTAATTCACCCCTCCACTTT.

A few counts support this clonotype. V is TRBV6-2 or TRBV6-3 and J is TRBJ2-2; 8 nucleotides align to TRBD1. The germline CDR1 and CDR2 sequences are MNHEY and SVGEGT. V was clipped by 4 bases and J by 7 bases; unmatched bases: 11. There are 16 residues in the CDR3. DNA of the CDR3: TGTGCCAGCAGTTCCTACGGGACAGGTCGTATCGGGGAGCTGTTTTTT. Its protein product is CASSSYGTGRIGELFF.